This T cell receptor (beta chain) was retrieved from a study of T cell changes during pregnancy in multiple sclerosis. CDR1 LGHNA and CDR2 YSLEER come from the germline V gene. The CDR3 is 17 amino acids. The J segment lost 8 bases and the V segment lost 0 bases, leaving 9 bases of the junction unmatched. Assay: immunoSEQ multiplex PCR; the TCRdb copy retains only in-frame clones and omits some. The sample holds tens of thousands of clones, around 92% seen once. Sequencing used CD4+ T cells from peripheral blood mononuclear cells, obtained in the third trimester of pregnancy. The receptor's source is a female donor with multiple sclerosis, enrolled in a pregnancy study. V and J are TRBV4-3 and TRBJ2-1, with 11 positions matching TRBD2. For the CDR3, the DNA is TGCGCCAGCAGCCAAGACACCACTAGCGGGAGTAACTATGAGCAGTTCTTC. It yields the protein CASSQDTTSGSNYEQFF.